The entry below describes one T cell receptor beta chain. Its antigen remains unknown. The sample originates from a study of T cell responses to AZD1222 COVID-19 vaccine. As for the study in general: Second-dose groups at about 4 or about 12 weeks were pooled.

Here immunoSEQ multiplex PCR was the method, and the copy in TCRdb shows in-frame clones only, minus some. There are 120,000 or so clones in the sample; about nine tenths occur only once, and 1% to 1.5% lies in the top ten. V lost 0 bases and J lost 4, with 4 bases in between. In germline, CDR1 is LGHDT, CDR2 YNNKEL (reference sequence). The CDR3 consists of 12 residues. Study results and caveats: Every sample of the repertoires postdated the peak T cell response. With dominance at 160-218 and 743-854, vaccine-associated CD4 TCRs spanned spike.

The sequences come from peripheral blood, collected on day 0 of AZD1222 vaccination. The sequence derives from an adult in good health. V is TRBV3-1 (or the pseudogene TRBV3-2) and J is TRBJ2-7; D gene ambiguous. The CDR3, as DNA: TGTGCCAGCAGCCAAGATTCGTACGAGCAGTACTTC. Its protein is CASSQDSYEQYF.